This T cell receptor (beta chain) is from a study of cytomegalovirus exposure and HLA in healthy donors. Regarding the study as a whole: Most TCR sequences were uncommon, yet certain public TCRs appeared in many donors. In a later analysis, specific HLA alleles were associated with about 18,000 TCR beta sequences at a 0.05 false discovery rate. In a later analysis, compared with equally common non-associated chains, HLA-associated beta chains were more expanded. In a later analysis, TCR association rates varied by HLA locus: DRB1 most, HLA-C fewest.

The CDR3 covers 17 residues. From germline, CDR1 is SGHDN and CDR2 FVKESK. Trimming removed 1 base at V and 4 bases at J, with 19 bases between. In regard to this clone: Its antigen is as yet unknown.

The primer mix had 60 Vbeta and 13 Jbeta primers. Here immunoSEQ multiplex PCR was the method, and the copy in TCRdb shows in-frame clones only, minus some. The sample comprises roughly 170,000 clones, about 83% of which are singletons, and around 5% rests with the top ten. Sequencing was carried out using PBMCs. This sequence originates from a girl aged 10 to 17 in good health and CMV-seropositive. The chain is built from TRBV14 and TRBJ2-5; D perhaps matches TRBD2 (6 bases). The CDR3 nucleotides are TGTGCCAGCAGCCAAGGCGCCTTTGGAGGGTATCGAGAGACCCAGTACTTC. Amino acid sequence: CASSQGAFGGYRETQYF.